Listed below are T cell receptor beta chains from one sample, sequenced in a study of T cell responses to AZD1222 COVID-19 vaccine. Clones were read by immunoSEQ multiplex PCR, and TCRdb kept only the in-frame ones, dropping some. Of 150,000 to 200,000 clones listed, under 95% are singletons. Material: peripheral blood, obtained on day 0 of MenACWY control vaccination. Receptor source: an adult in good health. Each CDR3 is given with its conserved first and last residue. The order of the fields is D gene, J gene, V gene, clone size, CDR3 DNA, CDR3 protein. A D gene is named only where the DNA matches it firmly. Size is omitted from some rows. Given values are once, few, many or a class for expanded clones.

.	TRBJ2-1	TRBV3-1/TRBV3-2	.	TGTGCCAGCAGCCCAGAACAGTCCGCGAATGAGCAGTTCTTC	CASSPEQSANEQFF
TRBD2	TRBJ2-2	TRBV7-3	few	TGTGCCAGCAGCTTGTCGAGGAGAACACAGCTAGCGGGAGGGGAAAACACCGGGGAGCTGTTTTTT	CASSLSRRTQLAGGENTGELFF
.	TRBJ2-4	TRBV19	once	TGTGCCAGTAGTATAGGCCCTCGCGGAGCAGAAAACATTCAGTACTTC	CASSIGPRGAENIQYF
.	TRBJ1-1	TRBV9	.	TGTGCCAGCAGCCCCACAGCGGGAGTAAGGCCCCCGAACACTGAAGCTTTCTTT	CASSPTAGVRPPNTEAFF
TRBD1	TRBJ2-2	TRBV11-1	.	TGTGCCAGCAGCCTAGACAGGGCGAAGGCCGGGGAGCTGTTTTTT	CASSLDRAKAGELFF
.	TRBJ2-3	TRBV5-1	once	TGCGCCAGCAGCTTGGGATACCCGACAGATACGCAGTATTTT	CASSLGYPTDTQYF
.	TRBJ1-2	TRBV15	.	TGTGCCACCAGCAGAGTAGCCAGTGTGAACTATGGCTACACCTTC	CATSRVASVNYGYTF
TRBD1	TRBJ2-7	TRBV3-1/TRBV3-2	.	TGTGCCAGCAGGGGGACAGGGGGCTCCTACGAGCAGTACTTC	CASRGTGGSYEQYF
.	TRBJ1-5	TRBV6-1	.	TGTGCCAGCAGTGAAGCGGGAGGGATCCATCAGCCCCAGCATTTT	CASSEAGGIHQPQHF
.	TRBJ2-2	TRBV7-2	once	TGTGCCAGCAGCCGCCCGGGCTCCCGGATCGGGGAGCTGTTTTTT	CASSRPGSRIGELFF
TRBD2	TRBJ2-7	TRBV4-3	.	TGCGCCAGCAGCCAAGAGGCGGGAGGCTACGAGCAGTACTTC	CASSQEAGGYEQYF
.	TRBJ1-6	TRBV5-1	.	TGCGCCAGCAGCAGTGGGCCCGGGTATAATTCACCCCTCCACTTT	CASSSGPGYNSPLHF
.	TRBJ1-6	TRBV6-6	.	TGTGCCAGCAGTTACTCGGCAGGGGATTCACCCCTCCACTTT	CASSYSAGDSPLHF
.	TRBJ1-5	TRBV2	.	TGTGCCAGCAGAATAGGGCAGGTTAATCAGCCCCAGCATTTT	CASRIGQVNQPQHF
TRBD1	TRBJ2-7	TRBV5-6	.	TGTGCCAGCAGTTACCGACAGGGCGGCGAGCAGTACTTC	CASSYRQGGEQYF
.	TRBJ1-2	TRBV21-1	.	TGTGCCAGCAGCCCTTGTGGGGGGGAAGTTGGCTACACCTTC	CASSPCGGEVGYTF
.	TRBJ1-4	TRBV28	.	TGTGCCAGCAGTTTTGGGACGGGGGGTTCAACTAATGAAAAACTGTTTTTT	CASSFGTGGSTNEKLFF
.	TRBJ1-5	TRBV7-6	.	TGTGCCAGCAGCTTAGGCCCTGGGCAGGGCAGCAATCAGCCCCAGCATTTT	CASSLGPGQGSNQPQHF
.	TRBJ2-1	TRBV19	.	TGTGCCAGTAGTATGGCGGGACCCCTATACAATGAGCAGTTCTTC	CASSMAGPLYNEQFF
TRBD1	TRBJ1-6	TRBV5-5	.	TGTGCCAGCAGCACCGTAGACAGGGAGGCATCCCTCCACTTT	CASSTVDREASLHF
TRBD2	TRBJ2-2	TRBV19	once	TGTGCCACCGGGACTAGGAGGATCGGGGAGCTGTTTTTT	CATGTRRIGELFF
TRBD1	TRBJ2-1	TRBV7-9	.	TGTGCCAGCAGCTTACAGGGGACAGGGGCCGCTGAGCAGTTCTTC	CASSLQGTGAAEQFF
.	TRBJ1-2	TRBV2	.	TGTGCCAGCAGTGCAGGGGTGCGAGGCTACACCTTC	CASSAGVRGYTF
.	TRBJ2-7	TRBV6-5	.	TGTGCCAGCAGTACGGGTCTCGGCTACGAGCAGTACTTC	CASSTGLGYEQYF
.	TRBJ2-2	TRBV27	few	TGTGCCAGCAGCTCCCCACCGGGGGGGGAGCTGTTTTTT	CASSSPPGGELFF
TRBD1	TRBJ1-1	TRBV18	.	TGTGCCAGCTCACCTGGATCAGGGGGAATTAACACTGAAGCTTTCTTT	CASSPGSGGINTEAFF
.	TRBJ1-4	TRBV9	once	TGTGCCAGCAGTACCGGGGGGTCTAATGAAAAACTGTTTTTT	CASSTGGSNEKLFF
.	TRBJ2-1	TRBV6-5	.	TGTGCCAGCAGTTGGAGAAGGCTAGCCAACGATGAGCAGTTCTTC	CASSWRRLANDEQFF
.	TRBJ2-1	TRBV19	.	TGTGCCAGTAGTAACGCGGGGCGGGGCTACTACAATGAGCAGTTCTTC	CASSNAGRGYYNEQFF
.	TRBJ2-7	TRBV7-9	.	TGTGCCAGCAGCCCTACAGGAGTCCCCTTCAGCTCCTACGAGCAGTACTTC	CASSPTGVPFSSYEQYF
.	TRBJ2-7	TRBV6-1	.	TGTGCCAGCAGTGAAAGAGTCCCCGATTTCGCCTACGAGCAGTACTTC	CASSERVPDFAYEQYF
.	TRBJ1-2	TRBV6-5	.	TGTGCCAGCAGGGACACCGGAGACAGATATGGCTACACCTTC	CASRDTGDRYGYTF
TRBD1	TRBJ1-5	TRBV19	.	TGTGCCACTCACGACAGGGGACAGCCCCAGCATTTT	CATHDRGQPQHF
.	TRBJ2-1	TRBV9	.	TGTGCCAGCAGCGTAGGAGGGGATGGGTATCCGGAGCAGTTCTTC	CASSVGGDGYPEQFF
.	TRBJ1-6	TRBV5-8	.	TGTGCCAGCAGTGGGGGCCCCTCCTATAATTCACCCCTCCACTTT	CASSGGPSYNSPLHF
TRBD2	TRBJ2-7	TRBV27	.	TGTGCCAGCAGTTTCACTAGCGGTGGCTCACTCTCCTACGAGCAGTACTTC	CASSFTSGGSLSYEQYF
.	TRBJ1-1	TRBV4-1	.	TGCGCCAGCAGCCAAGGAGGTCAGGTCCCTGAAGCTTTCTTT	CASSQGGQVPEAFF
.	TRBJ2-1	TRBV4-2	.	TGTGCCAGCAGCCAAGAATCATCGGGGACAATTCAGTTCTTC	CASSQESSGTIQFF
.	TRBJ2-3	TRBV6-2/TRBV6-3	.	TGTGCCAGCAGTTACTCCAGGGGGGTGTCGGATACGCAGTATTTT	CASSYSRGVSDTQYF
TRBD2	TRBJ2-3	TRBV9	.	TGTGCCAGCAGCGCCGGGGGGGCTAGCACAGATACGCAGTATTTT	CASSAGGASTDTQYF
.	TRBJ2-2	TRBV2	once	TGTGCCAGCAGGGTGGCCGTTAACACCGGGGAGCTGTTTTTT	CASRVAVNTGELFF